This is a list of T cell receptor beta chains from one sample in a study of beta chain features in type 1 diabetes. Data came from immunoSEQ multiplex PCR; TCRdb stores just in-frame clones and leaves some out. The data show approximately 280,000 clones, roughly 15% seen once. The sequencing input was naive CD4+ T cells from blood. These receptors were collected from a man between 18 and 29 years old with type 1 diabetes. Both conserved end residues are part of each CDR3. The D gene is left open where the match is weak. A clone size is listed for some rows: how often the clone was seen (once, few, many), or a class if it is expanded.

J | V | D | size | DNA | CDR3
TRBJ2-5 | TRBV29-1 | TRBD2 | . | TGCAGCGTTTCCACTGGGACTAGCGGGAGGAGAGAGACCCAGTACTTC | CSVSTGTSGRRETQYF
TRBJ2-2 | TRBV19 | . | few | TGTGCCAGTAGTCGTACCGGGAACACCGGGGAGCTGTTTTTT | CASSRTGNTGELFF
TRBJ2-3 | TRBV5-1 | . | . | TGCGCCAGCAGGGCGGGACTGCTTACAGATACGCAGTATTTT | CASRAGLLTDTQYF
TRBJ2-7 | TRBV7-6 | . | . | TGTGCCAGCAGCTTGGGGGCAAGGACCGAGTTCTACGAGCAGTACTTC | CASSLGARTEFYEQYF
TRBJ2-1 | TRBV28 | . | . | TGTGCCAGCAGTCCATCGGACGGGGGTGAGCAGTTCTTC | CASSPSDGGEQFF
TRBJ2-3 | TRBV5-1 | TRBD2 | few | TGCGCCAGCAGCTTGGGGCTAGCGGGGGACACAGATACGCAGTATTTT | CASSLGLAGDTDTQYF
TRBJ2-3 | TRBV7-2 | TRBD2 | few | TGTGCCAGCAGCTTAGGTCTAATAGCGGGAGTCAGAGATACGCAGTATTTT | CASSLGLIAGVRDTQYF
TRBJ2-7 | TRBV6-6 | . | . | TGTGCCAGCCAGAAGTCTGACGAGCAGTACTTC | CASQKSDEQYF
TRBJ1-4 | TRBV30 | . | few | TGTGCCTGGAGGGGGGCCTCCTATGAAAAACTGTTTTTT | CAWRGASYEKLFF
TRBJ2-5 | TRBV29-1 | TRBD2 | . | TGCAGCGTTGAGCTAGCGGGGGTTTTGGAGACCCAGTACTTC | CSVELAGVLETQYF
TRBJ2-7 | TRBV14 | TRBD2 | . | TGTGCCAGCAGCCAAGAAAGAGCGGGAGGGCAGTACTTC | CASSQERAGGQYF
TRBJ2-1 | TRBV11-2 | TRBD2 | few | TGTGCCAGCAGCGACAGAGGCGGGGGCGGGGGGGTTTACAATGAGCAGTTCTTC | CASSDRGGGGGVYNEQFF
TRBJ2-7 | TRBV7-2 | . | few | TGTGCCAGCAGCCACCGGGACAGAGGAGGGTACGAGCAGTACTTC | CASSHRDRGGYEQYF
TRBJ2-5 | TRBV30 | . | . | TGTGCCTGGAGCGGGGGAGAGACCCAGTACTTC | CAWSGGETQYF
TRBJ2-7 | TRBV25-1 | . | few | TGTGCCAGCTCGGACAGAAGCTCCTACGAGCAGTACTTC | CASSDRSSYEQYF
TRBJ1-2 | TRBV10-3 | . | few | TGTGCCATCAGGGGAGGGGGATATGGCTACACCTTC | CAIRGGGYGYTF
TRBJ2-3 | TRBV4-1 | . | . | TGCGCCAGCAGCCAAGAACAAAACACAGATACGCAGTATTTT | CASSQEQNTDTQYF
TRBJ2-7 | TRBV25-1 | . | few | TGTGCCAGCAGGGGACTCGCCGTTTGGGAGCAGTACTTC | CASRGLAVWEQYF
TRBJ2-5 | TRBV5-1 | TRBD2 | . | TGCGCCAGCAGCCAGACTAGCGGGGGTGAGACCCAGTACTTC | CASSQTSGGETQYF
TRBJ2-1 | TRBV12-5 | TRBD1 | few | TGTGCTAGTGGTTTGGTGGCAGGGGGCTACAATGAGCAGTTCTTC | CASGLVAGGYNEQFF
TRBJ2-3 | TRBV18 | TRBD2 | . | TGTGCCAGCTCACCTAGCGGGGGAAGCACAGATACGCAGTATTTT | CASSPSGGSTDTQYF
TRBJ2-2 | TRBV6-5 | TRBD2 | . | TGTGCCAGCAGTTTAGGACTAGCGAGAATCGGGGAGCTGTTTTTT | CASSLGLARIGELFF
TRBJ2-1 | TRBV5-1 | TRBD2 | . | TGCGCCAGCAGCCCGGGACTAACGGGGAACAATGAGCAGTTCTTC | CASSPGLTGNNEQFF
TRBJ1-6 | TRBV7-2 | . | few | TGTGCCAGCAGTGTAATCGGCTCCTATAATTCACCCCTCCACTTT | CASSVIGSYNSPLHF
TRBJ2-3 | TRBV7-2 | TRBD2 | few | TGTGCCAGCAGCTTCGCCACTAGCGGGGGGACAGATACGCAGTATTTT | CASSFATSGGTDTQYF
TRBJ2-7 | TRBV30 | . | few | TGTGCCTGGATGGGGGCAGGGACAATCGGCGAGCAGTACTTC | CAWMGAGTIGEQYF
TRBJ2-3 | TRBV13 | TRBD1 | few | TGTGCCAGCAGCTTAGTCCCTCCGGGACAGGGGGGAGATACGCAGTATTTT | CASSLVPPGQGGDTQYF
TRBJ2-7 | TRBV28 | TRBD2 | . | TGTGCCAGCAGTAAACTAGCGGGCGAGCAGTACTTC | CASSKLAGEQYF
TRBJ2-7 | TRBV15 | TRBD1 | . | TGTGCCACCAGCAGGGAAACAGGGGTCTTAGGCAACGAGCAGTACTTC | CATSRETGVLGNEQYF
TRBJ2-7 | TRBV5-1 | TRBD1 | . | TGCGCCAGCAGCGCCCTAACAGGGGGCCCCCTCTACGAGCAGTACTTC | CASSALTGGPLYEQYF
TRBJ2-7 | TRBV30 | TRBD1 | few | TGTGCCTGGAGTGTAGGGGGGACAGGCTACGAGCAGTACTTC | CAWSVGGTGYEQYF
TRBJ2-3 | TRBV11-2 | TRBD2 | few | TGTGCCAGCAGCTCCGGACTAGCGGGGGTCACAGATACGCAGTATTTT | CASSSGLAGVTDTQYF
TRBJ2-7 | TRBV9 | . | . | TGTGCCAGCAGCCCTTCAAGGACAGACAACGAGCAGTACTTC | CASSPSRTDNEQYF
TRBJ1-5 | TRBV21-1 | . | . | TGTGCCAGCAGCAAAGGTGGACAGGGGATAGGGCAGCCCCAGCATTTT | CASSKGGQGIGQPQHF
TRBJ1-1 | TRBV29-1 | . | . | TGCAGCGTTGGACAGAGGAACAGAGGGGGTTGGGAAGCTTTCTTT | CSVGQRNRGGWEAFF
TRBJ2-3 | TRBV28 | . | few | TGTGCCAGCAGACGAGATCACAGGGATGGAGATACGCAGTATTTT | CASRRDHRDGDTQYF
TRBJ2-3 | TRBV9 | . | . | TGTGCCAGCAGCGTACCGCAACCCGGTTTCGGCACAGATACGCAGTATTTT | CASSVPQPGFGTDTQYF
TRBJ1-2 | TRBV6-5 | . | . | TGTGCCAGCATCCTACGCCCATACGCTCCCTCTGGCTACACCTTC | CASILRPYAPSGYTF
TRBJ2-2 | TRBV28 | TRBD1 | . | TGTGCCAGCAGACCTGACAGGGGGGCCGGGGAGCTGTTTTTT | CASRPDRGAGELFF
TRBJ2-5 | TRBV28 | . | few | TGTGCCAGCAGTTCTCCCTGGCTCCAAGAGACCCAGTACTTC | CASSSPWLQETQYF
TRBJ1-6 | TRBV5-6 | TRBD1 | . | TGTGCCAGCAGTTTACAGGGGTTAAGAAATTCACCCCTCCACTTT | CASSLQGLRNSPLHF
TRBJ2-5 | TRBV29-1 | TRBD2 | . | TGCAGCGTCCAAGGACTAGCGGGGGGGAAAGAGACCCAGTACTTC | CSVQGLAGGKETQYF
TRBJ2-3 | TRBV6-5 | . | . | TGTGCCATCTCTAGGGGAGATACGCAGTATTTT | CAISRGDTQYF
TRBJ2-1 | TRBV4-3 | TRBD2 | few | TGCGCCAGCAGCCAAGATTCCAGCGGGACCACTTCGGGGGAGCAGTTCTTC | CASSQDSSGTTSGEQFF
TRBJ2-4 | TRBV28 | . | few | TGTGCCAGCAGCTACGAGCTCCGGGCAGGGGAAACCATTCAGTACTTC | CASSYELRAGETIQYF